The T cell receptor (beta chain) under discussion was sequenced for a study of breast tumors, draining lymph nodes, adjacent tissues. Axillary draining lymph nodes of breast cancer patients supplied the node samples. CDR1 is SGHDN, CDR2 FVKESK, per germline. The CDR3 covers 14 residues. Trimming cost V 1 base and J 6 bases, with 13 bases left between them. The sample holds many counts of this clonotype. Its antigen remains unidentified. General study results and limits: The lymph node origin of tumor T cells was framed as consistent with a hypothesis, not demonstrated.

TCRdb independently ran MiXCR on the multiplex PCR reads; one entry per CDR3 protein. The sample lists under 150,000 distinct CDR3 sequences, about 22% occurring once. This TCR derives from a female donor with breast cancer. Some clones in this sample may be carry-over from other donors' samples. This rearrangement joins TRBV14 to TRBJ2-7; D remains unclear. Sequencing was done on a sample of axillary lymph node tissue. CDR3 nucleotide sequence: TGTGCCAGCAGCCAAGGGACCCCAAGCTCCGAGCAGTACTTC. Its translation: CASSQGTPSSEQYF.